This TCR beta chain was found in a study of blood T cell repertoires in COVID-19 (dated by TCRdb to the early 2020s). Broadly, across the study: The collaborator samples originated in the United States, Italy and Spain and spanned the acute and convalescent phases of COVID-19. Where available, HLA class I and class II types were taken from metadata supplied by the sample provider and were not determined by assay-based typing. The prospective study material was composed of cDNA or gDNA derived from T cells, B-cell-depleted T cells, or PBMCs. Sample metadata almost always included a de-identified subject ID, COVID-19 status, age in years and sex. The repertoires were made available in a free public database intended to serve as a resource for research on the immune response to SARS-CoV-2. Deeply sampled blood TCRbeta repertoires from subjects exposed to, actively infected with, or recovered from COVID-19 were included in the dataset. Samples were obtained from the ongoing ImmuneRACE study (first 160 participants) and from 950 to 1,500 subjects provided by 6 global collaborators. The paper's findings and limits, for the study overall: How much clinical and demographic metadata was included differed by source and by participant, and the metadata was provided uncurated.

The immunoSEQ Assay, a bias-controlled multiplex PCR, was used to amplify TCRbeta CDR3 regions from genomic DNA. In the original analysis: Within the assay, amplification of reference gene primers was used to estimate how many nucleated cells each sample contained. To quantify the absolute abundance of each unique TCRbeta CDR3 rearrangement, sequence reads were collapsed and filtered. For each sample, productive Simpson clonality was calculated as the square root of Simpson's diversity index over productive rearrangements. TCRdb obtained this table from immuneACCESS and retained in-frame rearrangements with V and J assigned. These tables miss some clones; where compared with another copy, unresolved V genes account for less than half of the shortfall, and the remainder is unexplained. V and J calls and clone size are those listed in that table; D and trimming were worked out from the DNA. This sample comprises 120,000 or so clones, roughly 85% of them detected only once. More than 20% of the sample is in the top ten clones.

The CDR3 contains 14 residues, cysteine and phenylalanine counted. The read is trimmed to its CDR3 DNA, 42 bases read in frame from base 1. Trimming takes 2 bases from V and 6 bases from J, and the germline ends sit 11 bases apart. CDR1 and CDR2 (MNHEY, SVGEGT) derive from the germline V gene. Each collaborating institution followed its own protocols to collect whole blood in K2EDTA tubes. Collaborator samples were shipped for TCRbeta analysis as frozen whole blood, isolated PBMCs, or DNA extracted from either sample type. In regard to this clone: There is no known antigen for this receptor. Base qualities are missing; no much larger clone stands one base away.

This clonotype originated in a woman aged 80 or over with acute or convalescent COVID-19. Material: peripheral blood. Here the chain combines TRBV6-2 or TRBV6-3 and TRBJ1-5; confidence is insufficient to name the D gene. The CDR3 region has the sequence CASSYTPRGQPQHF. The nucleotide sequence reads as follows: TGTGCCAGCAGTTACACCCCTCGGGGTCAGCCCCAGCATTTT.